A single sample gave rise to the 2 T cell receptor beta chains below, sequenced in a study of blood T cell repertoires in COVID-19. Repertoires were generated with immunoSEQ multiplex PCR, while TCRdb's copy carries only in-frame clones and drops some. The table has a few hundred thousand clones, 85% seen once. The sample was peripheral blood. The receptors stem from a woman younger than 30 with acute or convalescent COVID-19.

The chain is built from TRBV12-5 and TRBJ2-3, with 13 bases that match TRBD2. This CDR3 contains 17 residues. V gave up 4 bases and J gave up 4 bases; unmatched junction bases: 8. CDR1 and CDR2 (germline): LGHNT, FRNRAP. Here the CDR3 DNA reads TGTGCTAGTGGTTCGAGGACTAGCGGGAGCAGGCCAGATACGCAGTATTTT. Its translation: CASGSRTSGSRPDTQYF.

The genes are TRBV6-5 and TRBJ1-6; D might be TRBD1 (6 bases). The CDR3 length is 14 residues. Between the trimmed V and J ends, which lost 9 bases and 8 bases, there was a span of 17 bases. Germline V gene lookup returns CDR1 MNHEY and CDR2 SVGAGI. The CDR3 here is CASGGARGHSPLHF. In nucleotides, the CDR3 is TGTGCCAGTGGGGGCGCCAGGGGCCATTCACCCCTCCACTTT.